This T cell receptor (delta chain) was documented in a study of Vδ1+ human thymocytes. Study-wide results and limits: Highly polyclonal TRG and TRD repertoires with Gaussian CDR3 length distributions appeared in thymus.

Germline V gives CDR1 TSWWSYY, CDR2 QGS. V lost 2 bases, J lost 7 bases, and 28 bases stayed unmatched. CDR3 length: 21 amino acids. Thymocytes were sorted as CD3+ TCRVdelta1+ TCRVdelta2- after alphabeta T cell depletion. Vdelta1+ thymocyte sorts reached between about 97% and 99.6% purity. This clone was counted between two and nine times. Its antigen remains unidentified. RNA was extracted from the cells and then reverse transcribed. Pooled V-gene forward primers with one constant-region reverse primer generated the CDR3 amplicons by multiplex PCR. TCRdb applied CATT to the multiplex PCR reads for clone calling. The sample holds 70,000 or so delta-chain clones, approximately 37% seen once.

Sequences were obtained from Vdelta1+ gamma-delta thymocytes from the thymus. Subset meaning: FACS-sorted CD3+ TCRalphabeta- TCRVdelta1+ TCRVdelta2- thymocytes. This clonotype was sampled from a boy under three years old who had congenital heart surgery. This rearrangement joins TRDV1 to TRDJ1; 7 bases are shared with TRDD3. CDR3 protein: CALGEFEVCVLGQKNPIKLIF. The CDR3 nucleotides are TGTGCTCTTGGGGAATTTGAGGTTTGCGTACTGGGGCAGAAGAACCCAATTAAACTCATCTTT.